Here is one T cell receptor beta chain with its context. Its antigen is unidentified. Only in-frame clones appear in the TCRdb table, and some are missing; sequencing was by immunoSEQ multiplex PCR. The sample consists of 120,000 to 150,000 clones, roughly 91% of them appearing once. The record originates from a study of cytomegalovirus exposure and HLA in healthy donors. At the level of the study: The 90 to 150 validation repertoires and the approximately 700 first-cohort repertoires shared a platform, a later analysis reported. Study-wide results and limits: In vitro assays verified that a few CMV-associated chains recognized CMV antigens specifically. The classifier reportedly diagnosed cytomegalovirus status with high specificity and sensitivity. Among TCR beta chains, those listed as cytomegalovirus-associated numbered about 160.

This CDR3 spans 15 amino acids. From germline, CDR1 is SGHRS and CDR2 YFSETQ. Deletions cut 7 bases from V and 4 bases from J, with 18 bases between. The receptor comes from a woman under 30 in good health and CMV-seropositive. The chain links TRBV5-1 to TRBJ2-1; weak D call: TRBD1 (5 bases). Sequencing used PBMCs. This CDR3 is CASDPWGGGYNEQFF. DNA of the CDR3: TGCGCCAGCGACCCCTGGGGCGGTGGGTACAATGAGCAGTTCTTC.